Presented here are 8 T cell receptor beta chains from one specimen sequenced in a study of cytomegalovirus exposure and HLA in healthy donors. The PCR was carried out with 60 Vbeta primers and 13 Jbeta primers. Assay used: immunoSEQ multiplex PCR; TCRdb lists only in-frame clones, some missing. The sample table includes 150,000 or so clones. The sample comprised PBMCs. The receptors here all came from a woman between 50 and 59 years old in good health and CMV-seronegative.

The V and J genes are TRBV9 and TRBJ1-2, with 7 positions matching TRBD1. CDR3 length equals 14 residues. The V gene end was trimmed by 0 bases and the J gene end by 4 bases; junction bases not matched to a gene: 3. CDR1 and CDR2 from the germline V gene are SGDLS and YYNGEE. The CDR3 reads CASSVGGQIYGYTF. The DNA of the CDR3 is TGTGCCAGCAGCGTAGGGGGACAGATCTATGGCTACACCTTC.

The V call is TRBV30, the J call TRBJ1-1; TRBD1 matches at 8 bases. CDR3 length: 13 amino acids. V lost 3 bases, J lost 1 base, and 1 base stayed unmatched. Germline loops: CDR1 GTSNPN, CDR2 SVGIG (reference sequence). In DNA, the CDR3 is TGTGCCTGGAGAACAGGGGGGAACACTGAAGCTTTCTTT. It codes for CAWRTGGNTEAFF.

This sequence joins TRBV10-3 and TRBJ1-1; no clear D. Trimming pared 4 bases from V and 4 bases from J, leaving 13 bases between. The CDR3 extends over 14 amino acids. Looked up from germline, CDR1 is ENHRY and CDR2 is SYGVKD. CDR3 sequence (DNA): TGTGCCATCAGTGTAGACGGGTCAGCCACTGAAGCTTTCTTT. Its protein is CAISVDGSATEAFF.

The chain joins TRBV5-1 to TRBJ2-1; a possible D gene is TRBD2 (5 bases). CDR3 length equals 14 residues. Trimming shortened V by 1 base and J by 8 bases, and 13 bases separated the two germline ends. CDR1 and CDR2 (germline): SGHRS, YFSETQ. In DNA form, the CDR3 reads TGCGCCAGCAGCTTGAGCGGAGGTAGCCATGAGCAGTTCTTC. Translation gives CASSLSGGSHEQFF.

The J gene is TRBJ2-5, the V gene TRBV11-2; the match to TRBD1 covers 10 bases. Trimming cost V 5 bases and J 7 bases; bases outside gene matches: 4. This CDR3 is 13 amino acids long. Per the germline V gene, CDR1 is SGHAT and CDR2 is FQNNGV. The CDR3: CASSTGQGMTQYF. CDR3 bases: TGTGCCAGCAGCACGGGACAGGGGATGACCCAGTACTTC.

The chain recombines TRBV5-6 with TRBJ2-3; 12 nucleotides align to TRBD2. Per germline, CDR1 SGHDT and CDR2 YYEEEE. CDR3 length equals 16 residues. V trimming: 1 base; J trimming: 7 bases; junction bases outside the gene matches: 7. CDR3 loop: CASSLSLAGGGNTQYF. In DNA, the CDR3 is TGTGCCAGCAGCTTGTCACTAGCGGGAGGAGGGAATACGCAGTATTTT.

The rearrangement links TRBV6-6 to TRBJ1-6; 9 bases agree with TRBD1. The CDR3 covers 14 residues. Per germline, CDR1 MNHNY and CDR2 SVGAGI (reference sequence). With 6 bases clipped from V and 10 bases from J, the junction kept 7 bases outside the gene matches. CDR3 in DNA: TGTGCCAGCAGCGGACAGGGGTGGCGATCACCCCTCCACTTT. Translation gives CASSGQGWRSPLHF.

This chain uses TRBV29-1 with TRBJ1-2; possibly TRBD1 for D (6 bases). V lost 6 bases and J lost 1, with 18 bases in between. This CDR3 has 15 residues. CDR1 SQVTM and CDR2 ANQGSEA come from the germline V gene. DNA for the CDR3: TGCAGCGTCACAAATCAGGGGATGGGTAACTATGGCTACACCTTC. Translating gives CSVTNQGMGNYGYTF.